The clone carrying this TCR beta chain was observed a few times. Other DNA sequences in the sample encode the same CDR3. The ends lost 0 bases at V and 3 bases at J; junction bases unmatched: 4. This CDR3 region has 16 residues. From germline, CDR1 is SEHNR and CDR2 FQNEAQ (reference sequence). This entry comes from a study of blood T cell repertoires in COVID-19. About the study: The United States, Italy and Spain provided the acute and convalescent COVID-19 samples.

The study recruited people aged about 18 to 95 years across approximately 24 US areas. Sequencing was performed with immunoSEQ multiplex PCR; in TCRdb, only in-frame clones are kept and a portion is missing. Of 140,000 to 150,000 clones in the sample, roughly 90% are singletons; the top ten hold approximately 1.3%. The chain carries TRBV7-9 and TRBJ2-7; 11 bases match TRBD2. This TCR was recovered from a woman younger than 45 with acute COVID-19. The specimen was PBMCs or T cells enriched from blood (not recorded which). CDR3 sequence: CASSLALAGEYYEQYF. The CDR3 DNA sequence: TGTGCCAGCAGCTTAGCACTAGCGGGGGAATACTACGAGCAGTACTTC. Full variable domain (outside the CDR3, taken from reference TRBV7-9 and TRBJ2-7): DTGVSQNPRHKITKRGQNVTFRCDPISEHNRLYWYRQTLGQGPEFLTYFQNEAQLEKSRLLSDRFSAERPKGSFSTLEIQRTEQGDSAMYLCASSLALAGEYYEQYFGPGTRLTVT.